This T cell receptor beta chain was sequenced for a study of CD8+ T cells in alopecia areata. This clone was picked up a small number of times. Its antigen is unknown. Findings and caveats of the study: Clonality exceeded that of normal scalp in lesional scalp, most notably in alopecia totalis/universalis.

The germline V gene encodes CDR1 SQVTM and CDR2 ANQGSEA. This CDR3 has 13 amino acids. Trimming at V came to 7 bases and at J to 6 bases, leaving 6 bases not matched to a gene. After isolation, RNA underwent reverse transcription to generate cDNA as the sequencing template. The protocol was immunoSEQ multiplex PCR, while the TCRdb copy is restricted to in-frame clones and leaves out a portion. Of 100,000 to 150,000 clones detected, about 50% appear once; the ten largest clones hold about 10%. This sequence originates from a human donor with alopecia areata. The chain combines TRBV29-1 with TRBJ2-1, with 10 bases lining up with TRBD2. Sequencing used NKG2D-low CD8+ T cells sorted from blood. This chain's CDR3 is CSAKREGSNEQFF. CDR3 DNA: TGCAGCGCTAAGCGGGAGGGGAGCAATGAGCAGTTCTTC.